This entry concerns a single T cell receptor beta chain. This entry is derived from a study of response to subunit inactivated influenza vaccine. This CDR3 region has 14 residues. Germline loops: CDR1 LGHNA, CDR2 YSLEER. Trimming took 0 bases from V and 9 from J; bases not matched to a gene: 3. MiXCR was run by TCRdb on the RT-PCR reads, yielding one entry per CDR3 protein. The table lists roughly 620,000 distinct CDR3 sequences, about 11% of them singletons. The sample also formed part of further work on T cells expressing NK-cell markers. That publication notes: The authors made TCR beta cDNA libraries by 5'RACE template switching. This switching added a universal primer site and UMIs. All TCR beta repertoires analysed originated from sorted CD3+CD56+NKG2C+, CD3+CD56+NKG2C- and CD3+CD56-NKG2C+ T cells. Alpha-beta TCR T cells were the sole sorting target in several experiments, owing to an anti-gamma-delta TCR antibody. These same clonotypes (in a few donors) also led the CD3+CD56-NKG2C+ fraction.

The sequenced sample was PBMCs from blood, obtained on the day of vaccination. This sequence joins TRBV4-3 and TRBJ1-1, with TRBD1 matching 11 bases. The source of this sequence is a man aged 45-60 years who received an inactivated influenza vaccine. This chain's CDR3 is CASSQEGQGGQAFF. The CDR3 DNA is TGCGCCAGCAGCCAAGAGGGACAGGGGGGACAAGCTTTCTTT.